The 4 T cell receptor beta chains below were found in one sample sequenced in a study of yellow fever vaccine responses in identical twins. TCRdb re-derived calls from the RT-PCR reads in MiXCR, one entry per CDR3 protein. This repertoire shows under 20,000 distinct CDR3 sequences, 55% to 70% found once; its top ten account for roughly 2%. This sample comprised T cells from blood (PBMCs), unsorted or a sorted subset (not recorded which), obtained before or after yellow fever vaccination (not recorded which). The receptors shown here come from a woman in her late teens or twenties who received the yellow fever vaccine.

The chain is built from TRBV5-5 and TRBJ1-4; TRBD1 aligns across 7 bases. With V trimmed by 4 bases and J by 5 bases, 5 bases remained unmatched. This CDR3 spans 14 amino acids. Germline assignment: CDR1 SGHKS and CDR2 YYEKEE (reference sequence). Here the CDR3 DNA reads TGTGCCAGCAGCCCAGGGGGGACGAATGAAAAACTGTTTTTT. Translating gives CASSPGGTNEKLFF.

V is TRBV7-6 and J is TRBJ2-1, with 13 bases aligning to TRBD2. CDR1 and CDR2 from the germline V gene are SGHVS and FNYEAQ. The V segment lost 5 bases and the J segment 0 bases; nucleotides outside the gene matches: 13. This CDR3 region has 20 residues. CDR3 protein: CASSGGLAGEGFRSYNEQFF. CDR3 nucleotide sequence: TGTGCCAGCAGCGGAGGACTAGCGGGAGAAGGTTTTCGCTCCTACAATGAGCAGTTCTTC.

This chain connects TRBV7-9 to TRBJ2-1; D gene ambiguous. The CDR3 extends over 15 amino acids. V gave up 1 base and J gave up 0 bases, with 7 bases separating them. Germline assignment: CDR1 SEHNR and CDR2 FQNEAQ (reference sequence). The CDR3 reads CASSLVLSSYNEQFF. The CDR3 DNA is TGTGCCAGCAGCTTAGTCCTAAGCTCCTACAATGAGCAGTTCTTC.

The rearrangement links TRBV3-1 to TRBJ2-1, with 12 bases aligning to TRBD2. The germline gives CDR1 LGHDT, CDR2 YNNKEL (reference sequence). V trimming: 6 bases; J trimming: 2 bases; junction bases outside the gene matches: 8. The length of the CDR3 is 17 residues. CDR3 sequence (DNA): TGTGCCAGCAGTAAACTAGCGGGGGGATCACCCTACAATGAGCAGTTCTTC. It translates to CASSKLAGGSPYNEQFF.